This T cell receptor (beta chain) came from a study of blood T cells in healthy people across ages. Primed by a sample-barcoded 5' primer and a J-beta primer mix, a second PCR proceeded for about 7 to 12 cycles. Each cDNA molecule, via a template-switch adaptor with 12 random nucleotides, was tagged. TCRdb re-analysed the 5' RACE reads in MiXCR, keeping a single row per CDR3 protein. The sample has about 1,500,000 distinct CDR3 sequences, around two fifths seen once. CDR3 size: 12 residues. Germline V CDR1 and CDR2: MNHEY, SVGAGI. With 11 bases removed from V and 6 bases from J, the gap between germline ends came to 14 bases. Total RNA, at least 5 micrograms per sample, came from PBMCs. This clonotype has more than one count but fewer than ten.

The rearrangement joins TRBV6-5 to TRBJ2-1; a possible D gene is TRBD1 (6 bases). The TCR sequence derives from a woman between 18 and 29 years old in good health. The material sequenced was blood. The CDR3 reads CACLNRANEQFF. The CDR3 DNA sequence: TGTGCCTGCCTGAACAGGGCCAATGAGCAGTTCTTC.